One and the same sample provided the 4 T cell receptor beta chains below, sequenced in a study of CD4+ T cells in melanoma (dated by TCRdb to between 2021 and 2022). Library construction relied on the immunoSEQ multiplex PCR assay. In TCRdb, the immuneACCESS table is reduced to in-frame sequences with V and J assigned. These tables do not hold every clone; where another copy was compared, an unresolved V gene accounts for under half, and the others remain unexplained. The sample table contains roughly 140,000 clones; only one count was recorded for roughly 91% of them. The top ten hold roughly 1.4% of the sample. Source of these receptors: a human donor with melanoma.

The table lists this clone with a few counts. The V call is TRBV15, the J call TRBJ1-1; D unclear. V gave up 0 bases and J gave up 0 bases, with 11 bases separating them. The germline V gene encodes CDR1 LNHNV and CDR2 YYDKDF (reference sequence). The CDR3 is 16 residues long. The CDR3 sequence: CATSRDSALMNTEAFF. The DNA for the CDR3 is TGTGCCACCAGCAGAGATTCGGCGCTCATGAACACTGAAGCTTTCTTT.

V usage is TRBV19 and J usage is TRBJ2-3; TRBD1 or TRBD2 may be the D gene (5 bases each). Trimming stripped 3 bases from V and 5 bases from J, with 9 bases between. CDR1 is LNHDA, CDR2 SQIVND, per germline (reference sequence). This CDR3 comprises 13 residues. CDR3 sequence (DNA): TGTGCCAGTAGTATCGGGGCTGGAGATACGCAGTATTTT. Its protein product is CASSIGAGDTQYF.

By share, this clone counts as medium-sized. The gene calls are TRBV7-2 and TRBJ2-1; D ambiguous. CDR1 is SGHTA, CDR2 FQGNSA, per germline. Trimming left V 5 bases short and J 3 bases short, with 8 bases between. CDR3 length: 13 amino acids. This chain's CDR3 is CASSLNRYNEQFF. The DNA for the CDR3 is TGTGCCAGCAGCCTCAACCGCTACAATGAGCAGTTCTTC. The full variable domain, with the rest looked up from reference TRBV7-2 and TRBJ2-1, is GAGVSQSPSNKVTEKGKDVELRCDPISGHTALYWYRQSLGQGLEFLIYFQGNSAPDKSGLPSDRFSAERTGGSVSTLTIQRTQQEDSAVYLCASSLNRYNEQFFGPGTRLTVL.

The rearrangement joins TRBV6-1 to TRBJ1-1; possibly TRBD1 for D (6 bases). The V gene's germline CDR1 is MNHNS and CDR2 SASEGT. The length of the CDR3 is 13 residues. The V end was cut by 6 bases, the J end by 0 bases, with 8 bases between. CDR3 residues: CASRAGVNTEAFF. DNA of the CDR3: TGTGCCAGCAGGGCAGGGGTGAACACTGAAGCTTTCTTT.